The entry below gives a single T cell receptor (beta chain) sequence along with its context. The sample is drawn from a study of blood T cell repertoires in COVID-19. Study at large: COVID-19 samples, acute and convalescent, were from the United States, Italy and Spain. Sources were T cells, B-cell-depleted T cells, or PBMCs; the material itself was cDNA or gDNA.

Germline CDR1 reads GTSNPN; CDR2 reads SVGIG (reference sequence). V was cut by 4 bases and J by 1 base, with 16 bases left in between. The CDR3 has 15 residues. In the original processing: Researchers report that nucleated cell counts were estimated from reference gene primer amplification. TCRdb's table, derived via immunoSEQ multiplex PCR, lists solely in-frame clones and lacks some. From that table come the V and J calls and clone size; the DNA was used to work out D and trimming. The data show roughly 250,000 clones, around 80% seen once. This clonotype originated in a human donor in a cohort sampled during active COVID-19. V usage is TRBV30 and J usage is TRBJ1-1; D unclear. The sample comprised peripheral blood. The CDR3 DNA reads TGTGCCTGGATTCTCGGGGAGGGAAAGAACACTGAAGCTTTCTTT. Translated, it gives CAWILGEGKNTEAFF.